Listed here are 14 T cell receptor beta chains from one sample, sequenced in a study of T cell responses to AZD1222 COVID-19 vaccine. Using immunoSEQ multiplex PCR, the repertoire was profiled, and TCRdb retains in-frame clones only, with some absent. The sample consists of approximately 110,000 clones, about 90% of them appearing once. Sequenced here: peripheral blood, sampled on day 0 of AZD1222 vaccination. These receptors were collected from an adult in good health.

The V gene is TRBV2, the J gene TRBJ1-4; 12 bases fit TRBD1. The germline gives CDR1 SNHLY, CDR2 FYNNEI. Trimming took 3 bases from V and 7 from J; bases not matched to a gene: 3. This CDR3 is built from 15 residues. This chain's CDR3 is CASSDRDRGLEKLFF. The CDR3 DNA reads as TGTGCCAGCAGTGATAGGGACAGGGGGCTTGAAAAACTGTTTTTT.

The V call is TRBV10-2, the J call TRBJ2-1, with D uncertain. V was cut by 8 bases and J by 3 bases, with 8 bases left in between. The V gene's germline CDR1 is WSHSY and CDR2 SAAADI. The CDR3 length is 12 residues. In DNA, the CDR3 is TGCGCCAGCGGGTGGGGCTACAATGAGCAGTTCTTC. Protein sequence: CASGWGYNEQFF.

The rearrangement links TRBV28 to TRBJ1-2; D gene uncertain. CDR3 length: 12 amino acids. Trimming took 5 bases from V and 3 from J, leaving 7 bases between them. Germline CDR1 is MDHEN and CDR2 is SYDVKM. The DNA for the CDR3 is TGTGCCAGCAGTCCCGCAGACTATGGCTACACCTTC. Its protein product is CASSPADYGYTF.

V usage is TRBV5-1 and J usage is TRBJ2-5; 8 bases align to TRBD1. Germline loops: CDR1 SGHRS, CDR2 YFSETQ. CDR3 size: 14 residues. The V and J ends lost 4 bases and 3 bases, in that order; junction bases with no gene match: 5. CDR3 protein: CASSPGQVKETQYF. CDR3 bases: TGCGCCAGCAGCCCGGGACAGGTTAAAGAGACCCAGTACTTC.

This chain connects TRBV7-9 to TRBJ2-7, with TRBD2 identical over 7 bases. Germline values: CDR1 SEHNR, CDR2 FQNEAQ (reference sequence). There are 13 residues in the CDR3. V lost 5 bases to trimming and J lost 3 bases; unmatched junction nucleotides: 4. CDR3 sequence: CASSQASGYEQYF. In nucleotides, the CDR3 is TGTGCCAGCAGCCAGGCTAGCGGCTACGAGCAGTACTTC.

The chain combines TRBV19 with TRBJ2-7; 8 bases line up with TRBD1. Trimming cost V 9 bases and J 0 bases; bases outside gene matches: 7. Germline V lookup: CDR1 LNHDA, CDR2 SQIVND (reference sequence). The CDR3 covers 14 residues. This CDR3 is CASGDRSNSYEQYF. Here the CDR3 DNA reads TGTGCCAGCGGGGACAGGTCAAACTCCTACGAGCAGTACTTC.

CDR3 coding DNA: TGCAGTGCTAGAGATGTGAACGAGCAGTACTTC. Encoded protein: CSARDVNEQYF. The genes are TRBV20-1 and TRBJ2-7, with D hard to call. V gave up 0 bases and J gave up 5 bases, with 5 bases separating them. The CDR3 covers 11 residues. Germline V lookup: CDR1 DFQATT, CDR2 SNEGSKA (reference sequence).

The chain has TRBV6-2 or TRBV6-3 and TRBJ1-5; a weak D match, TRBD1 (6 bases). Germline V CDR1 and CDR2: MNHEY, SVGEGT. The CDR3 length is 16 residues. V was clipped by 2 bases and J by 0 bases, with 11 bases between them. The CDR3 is CASSYRGRGSNQPQHF. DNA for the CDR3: TGTGCCAGCAGTTACAGGGGCAGGGGTAGCAATCAGCCCCAGCATTTT.

DNA of the CDR3: TGTGCCTGGAGTGTAAGTCCTGGCAGGGCGGCTGACGAGCAGTACTTC. Amino acid sequence: CAWSVSPGRAADEQYF. V is TRBV30 and J is TRBJ2-7, with D perhaps TRBD1 (5 bases). CDR3 length: 16 amino acids. Germline CDR1 GTSNPN, CDR2 SVGIG (reference sequence). The V end lost 0 bases, the J end lost 5 bases, and 20 bases lay between the germline ends.

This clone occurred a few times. The CDR3 coding sequence is TGTGCCAGCAGTGAATTCGAGGGGTTAGCCAAAAACATTCAGTACTTC. As protein: CASSEFEGLAKNIQYF. The rearrangement links TRBV25-1 to TRBJ2-4; D assignment may be TRBD1 or TRBD2 (5 bases each). Germline CDR1 is MGHDK and CDR2 is SYGVNS. The ends were cut back, 1 base at V and 0 bases at J, with 10 bases in the middle. CDR3 length equals 16 residues.

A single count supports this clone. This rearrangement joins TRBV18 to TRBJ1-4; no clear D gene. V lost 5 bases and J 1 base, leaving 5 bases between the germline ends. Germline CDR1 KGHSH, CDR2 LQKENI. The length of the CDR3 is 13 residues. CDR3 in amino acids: CASSGGTNEKLFF. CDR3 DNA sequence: TGTGCCAGCTCAGGAGGAACTAATGAAAAACTGTTTTTT.

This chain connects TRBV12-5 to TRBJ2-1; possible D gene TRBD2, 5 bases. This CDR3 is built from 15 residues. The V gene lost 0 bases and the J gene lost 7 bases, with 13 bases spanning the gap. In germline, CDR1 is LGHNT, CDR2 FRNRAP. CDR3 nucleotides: TGTGCTAGTGGTTTGGTACAGCTAGCTTGGAATGAGCAGTTCTTC. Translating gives CASGLVQLAWNEQFF.

The CDR3 DNA sequence: TGCGCCAGCAGCTTGAATGGTTCCCCCTACGAGCAGTACTTC. Translating gives CASSLNGSPYEQYF. V gene TRBV5-1 combines with J gene TRBJ2-7; D is undetermined. This CDR3 has 14 residues. V shed 1 base and J shed 2 bases, with 10 bases lying between them. Germline V lookup: CDR1 SGHRS, CDR2 YFSETQ.

CDR3 loop: CASSRTGSSGYTF. CDR3 in DNA: TGTGCCAGCAGTAGGACAGGGTCATCTGGCTACACCTTC. V and J are TRBV6-6 and TRBJ1-2; 8 bases agree with TRBD1. CDR1 and CDR2 (germline): MNHNY, SVGAGI (reference sequence). V trimming: 5 bases; J trimming: 7 bases; junction bases outside the gene matches: 6. The CDR3 sequence is 13 residues long.